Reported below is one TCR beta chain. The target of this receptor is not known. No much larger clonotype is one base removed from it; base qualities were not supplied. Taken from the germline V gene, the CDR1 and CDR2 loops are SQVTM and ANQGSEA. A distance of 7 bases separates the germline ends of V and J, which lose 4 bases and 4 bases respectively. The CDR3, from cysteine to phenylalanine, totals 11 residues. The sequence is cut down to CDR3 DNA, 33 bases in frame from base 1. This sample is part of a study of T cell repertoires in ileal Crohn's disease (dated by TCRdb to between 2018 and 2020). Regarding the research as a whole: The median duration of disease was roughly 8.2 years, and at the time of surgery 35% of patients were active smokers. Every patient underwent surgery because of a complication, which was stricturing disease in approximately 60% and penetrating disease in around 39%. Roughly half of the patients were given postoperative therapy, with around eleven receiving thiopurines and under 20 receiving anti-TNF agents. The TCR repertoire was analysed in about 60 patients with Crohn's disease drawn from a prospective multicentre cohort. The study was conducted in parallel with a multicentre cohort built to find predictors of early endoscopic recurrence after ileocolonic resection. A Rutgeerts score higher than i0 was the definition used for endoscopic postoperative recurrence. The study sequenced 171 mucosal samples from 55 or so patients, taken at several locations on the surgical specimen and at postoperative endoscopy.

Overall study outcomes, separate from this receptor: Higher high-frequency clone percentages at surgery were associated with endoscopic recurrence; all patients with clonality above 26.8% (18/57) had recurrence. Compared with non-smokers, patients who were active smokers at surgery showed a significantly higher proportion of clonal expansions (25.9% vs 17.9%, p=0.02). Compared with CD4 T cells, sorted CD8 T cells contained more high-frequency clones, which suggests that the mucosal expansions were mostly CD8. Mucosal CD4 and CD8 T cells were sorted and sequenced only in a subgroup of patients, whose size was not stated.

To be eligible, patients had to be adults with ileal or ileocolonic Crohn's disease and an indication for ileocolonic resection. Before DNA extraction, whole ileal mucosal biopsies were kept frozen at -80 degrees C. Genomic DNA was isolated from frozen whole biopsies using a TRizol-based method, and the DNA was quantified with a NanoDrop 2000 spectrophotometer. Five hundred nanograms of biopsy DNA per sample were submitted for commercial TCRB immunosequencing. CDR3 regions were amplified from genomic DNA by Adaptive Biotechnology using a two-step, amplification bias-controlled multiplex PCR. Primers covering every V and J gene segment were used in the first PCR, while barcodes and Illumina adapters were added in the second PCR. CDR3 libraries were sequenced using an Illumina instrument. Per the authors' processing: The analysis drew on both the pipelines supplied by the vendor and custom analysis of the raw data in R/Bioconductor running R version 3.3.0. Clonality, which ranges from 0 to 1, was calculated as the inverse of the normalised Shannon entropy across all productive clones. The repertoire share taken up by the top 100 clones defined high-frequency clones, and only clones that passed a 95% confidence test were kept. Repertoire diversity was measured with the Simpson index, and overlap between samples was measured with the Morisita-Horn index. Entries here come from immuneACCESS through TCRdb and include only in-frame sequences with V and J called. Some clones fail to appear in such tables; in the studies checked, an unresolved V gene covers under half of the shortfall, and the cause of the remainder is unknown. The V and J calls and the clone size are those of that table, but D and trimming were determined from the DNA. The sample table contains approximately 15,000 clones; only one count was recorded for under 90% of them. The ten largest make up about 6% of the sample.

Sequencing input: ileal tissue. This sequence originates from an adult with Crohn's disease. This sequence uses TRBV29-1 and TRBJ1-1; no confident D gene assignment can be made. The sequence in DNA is TGCAGCGTTGTACCCGGCACTGAAGCTTTCTTT. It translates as CSVVPGTEAFF.